These T cell receptor beta chains were read from a single sample in a study of Graves' ophthalmopathy and Graves' hyperthyroidism. TCRdb re-derived calls from the multiplex PCR reads in MiXCR, one entry per CDR3 protein. The sample lists approximately 410,000 distinct CDR3 sequences; roughly 15% were seen once. Material for sequencing was peripheral blood. The receptor set was obtained from a woman under 30 with stable Graves' hyperthyroidism. The CDR3 runs from the conserved cysteine through the conserved F or W. A D gene is named only where the DNA matches it firmly. Expanded clones are given a class, and other clones once, few, many or no size at all.

TRBD2	many	TRBV6-5	TRBJ2-7	TGTGCCAGCAGTTATCGGGCGGGGGGGTACGAGCAGTACTTC	CASSYRAGGYEQYF
-	many	TRBV5-5	TRBJ1-2	TGTGCCAGCAGCTTGGACGTCTATGGCTACACCTTC	CASSLDVYGYTF
TRBD1	-	TRBV2	TRBJ2-7	TGTGCCAGCCGGACAGGGCTTTCCTACGAGCAGTGCTTC	CASRTGLSYEQCF
TRBD1	many	TRBV19	TRBJ1-5	TGTGCCAGTGGGGGACAGACCATCAATCAGCCCCAGCATTTT	CASGGQTINQPQHF
-	many	TRBV29-1	TRBJ2-5	TGCAGCGTAGAGGGGAAAGAGACCCAGTACTTC	CSVEGKETQYF
TRBD1	few	TRBV18	TRBJ1-1	TGTGCCAGCTCACCACCCTACAGGGGGCGTAAAGCTTTCTTT	CASSPPYRGRKAFF
TRBD1	many	TRBV6-5	TRBJ1-6	TGTGCCAGCACCCCATCCAGGGACAGCCTCCGTTCTAATTCACCCCTCCACTTT	CASTPSRDSLRSNSPLHF
-	many	TRBV2	TRBJ2-7	TGTGCCAGCAGTCAGACCGGGGCACCCTACGAGCAGTACTTC	CASSQTGAPYEQYF
TRBD1	-	TRBV24-1	TRBJ1-1	TGTGCCACCAGTGATTCTCCCTCGGACAGGGAAGACACTGAAGCTTTCTTT	CATSDSPSDREDTEAFF
TRBD1	many	TRBV12-3/TRBV12-4	TRBJ2-7	TGTGCCAGCAGTCTACTAGGGGACAGGGGGCGGAACGAGCAGTACTTC	CASSLLGDRGRNEQYF
TRBD1	many	TRBV5-1	TRBJ1-6	TGCGCCAGCAGCTTCCGACAGGGGCGAAATTCACCCCTCCACTTT	CASSFRQGRNSPLHF
-	few	TRBV11-3	TRBJ1-2	TGTGCCAGCAGCCCGAGTCAGGTGGGCTATGGCTACACCTTC	CASSPSQVGYGYTF
TRBD1	many	TRBV24-1	TRBJ1-1	TGTGCCACCAGTGACACCAGGGGGCGCGGGGACACTGAAGCTTTCTTT	CATSDTRGRGDTEAFF
TRBD1	few	TRBV7-3	TRBJ2-7	TGTGCCAGCAGCTTAAATATTGGACAGGGACGGTCCTCAAGCTCCTACGAGCAGTACTTC	CASSLNIGQGRSSSSYEQYF
-	many	TRBV15	TRBJ1-2	TGTGCCACCAGCAGGCGGACAGATAACTATGGCTACACCTTC	CATSRRTDNYGYTF
-	many	TRBV12-3/TRBV12-4	TRBJ2-5	TGTGCCAGCACCGCCCTCGATGGGGAGACCCAGTACTTC	CASTALDGETQYF
-	few	TRBV12-3/TRBV12-4	TRBJ2-4	TGTGCCAGCAGGGTGACAGAGAAAAACATTAAGTACTTC	CASRVTEKNIKYF
-	-	TRBV20-1	TRBJ1-1	TGCAGTGCTCGCCGGACGTCCGACACTGAAGCTTTCTTT	CSARRTSDTEAFF
-	few	TRBV12-3/TRBV12-4	TRBJ1-2	TGTGCCAGCAGTTTGGCCAGGAACTATGGCTACACCTTC	CASSLARNYGYTF
-	many	TRBV19	TRBJ1-6	TGTGCCAGTAGTATTCGAGGGAGCTCCTATAATTCACCCCTCCACTTT	CASSIRGSSYNSPLHF
TRBD1	many	TRBV7-8	TRBJ2-5	TGTGCCAGCAGCTTTGGGACAGGTCAAGAGACCCAGTACTTC	CASSFGTGQETQYF
-	many	TRBV9	TRBJ1-2	TGTGCCAGCAGCGTAGATTTGGAGGGCTATGGCTACACCTTC	CASSVDLEGYGYTF
-	-	TRBV7-8	TRBJ1-5	TGTGCCAGCAGCTTACATTCCTGGCCGCCACAGCCCCAGCATTTT	CASSLHSWPPQPQHF
TRBD1	many	TRBV11-3	TRBJ2-7	TGTGCCAGCAGATCCGGTCAGGGGGCAGGCGAGCAGTACTTC	CASRSGQGAGEQYF
-	-	TRBV20-1	TRBJ1-1	TGCAGTGCTCTTAGGCCACGCGGAACAATGAACACTGAAGCTTTCTTT	CSALRPRGTMNTEAFF
-	many	TRBV19	TRBJ1-1	TGTGCCAGTAGTACCGAGGCCCACACTGAAGCTTTCTTT	CASSTEAHTEAFF
-	many	TRBV6-5	TRBJ2-4	TGTGCCAGCAGTTATTCAAGGTCAGCCAAAAACATTCAGTACTTC	CASSYSRSAKNIQYF
-	many	TRBV6-1	TRBJ1-1	TGTGCCACCTCAGGGGACGGGTACTACACTGAAGCTTTCTTT	CATSGDGYYTEAFF
-	many	TRBV5-1	TRBJ1-1	TGCGCCAGCAGCCCCAGAGATTTGAACACTGAAGCTTTCTTT	CASSPRDLNTEAFF
TRBD1	many	TRBV6-5	TRBJ2-5	TGTGCCAGCAGTCCAAGGGGACAGGTCGGGCGGGAGACCCAGTACTTC	CASSPRGQVGRETQYF
TRBD2	-	TRBV12-3/TRBV12-4	TRBJ2-5	TGTGCCAGCAGTCTAGCTAGCGGGGGTAACCATCTATTTGAGACCAAGTACTTC	CASSLASGGNHLFETKYF